This T cell receptor (beta chain) was documented in a study of shared clonotypes between healthy human individuals. In its sample, this clone was seen once. Additional DNA sequences in this sample encode the identical CDR3. Naive CD8 isolation took CD45RO-negative cells positively selected for CCR7 and excluded terminally differentiated effector memory CD45RA+ cells. CDR3 length equals 13 residues. The J segment lost 7 bases and the V segment lost 2 bases, leaving 3 bases of the junction unmatched. Germline V gene lookup returns CDR1 SGDLS and CDR2 YYNGEE. Profiled with immunoSEQ multiplex PCR; TCRdb holds only in-frame clones, not every one. The table records around 2,000,000 clones, about 94% of them present only once.

Specimen: naive CD8+ T cells sorted from blood. The origin of this receptor is a man between 18 and 35 years old in good health. The V gene is TRBV9, the J gene TRBJ2-7, with 10 bases aligning to TRBD1. CDR3 DNA sequence: TGTGCCAGCAGCGTGGGGACAGGGGATGAGCAGTACTTC. It encodes CASSVGTGDEQYF. Full variable domain (rest looked up from reference TRBV9 and TRBJ2-7): DSGVTQTPKHLITATGQRVTLRCSPRSGDLSVYWYQQSLDQGLQFLIQYYNGEERAKGNILERFSAQQFPDLHSELNLSSLELGDSALYFCASSVGTGDEQYFGPGTRLTVT.